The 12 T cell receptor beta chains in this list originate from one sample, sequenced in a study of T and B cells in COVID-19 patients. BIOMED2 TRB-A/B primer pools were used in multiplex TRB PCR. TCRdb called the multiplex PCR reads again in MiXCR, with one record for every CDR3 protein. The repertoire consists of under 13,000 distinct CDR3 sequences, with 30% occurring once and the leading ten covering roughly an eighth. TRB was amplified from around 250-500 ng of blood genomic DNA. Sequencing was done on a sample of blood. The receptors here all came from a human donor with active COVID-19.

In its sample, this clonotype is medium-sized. CDR3 region: CACYKRGQETQYF. DNA for the CDR3: TGTGCCTGCTACAAGAGGGGGCAAGAGACCCAGTACTTC. The chain combines TRBV30 with TRBJ2-5, with D possibly being TRBD1 (6 bases). Germline CDR1 is GTSNPN and CDR2 is SVGIG (reference sequence). The CDR3 consists of 13 residues. The ends were cut back, 6 bases at V and 2 bases at J, with 13 bases in the middle.

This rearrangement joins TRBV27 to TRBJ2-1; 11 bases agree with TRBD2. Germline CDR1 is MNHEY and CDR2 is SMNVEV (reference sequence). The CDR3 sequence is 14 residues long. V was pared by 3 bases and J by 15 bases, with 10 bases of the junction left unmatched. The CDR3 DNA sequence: TGTGCCAGCAGTTTCCTAGCGGGGGGCCAGGTGCGGTTCTTC. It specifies CASSFLAGGQVRFF.

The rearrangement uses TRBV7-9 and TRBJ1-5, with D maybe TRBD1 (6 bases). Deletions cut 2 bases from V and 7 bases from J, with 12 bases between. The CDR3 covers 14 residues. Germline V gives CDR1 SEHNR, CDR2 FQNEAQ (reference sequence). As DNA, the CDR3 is TGTGCCAGCAGCTTAATGGGGGCCGGGCAGCCCCAGCATTTT. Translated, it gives CASSLMGAGQPQHF.

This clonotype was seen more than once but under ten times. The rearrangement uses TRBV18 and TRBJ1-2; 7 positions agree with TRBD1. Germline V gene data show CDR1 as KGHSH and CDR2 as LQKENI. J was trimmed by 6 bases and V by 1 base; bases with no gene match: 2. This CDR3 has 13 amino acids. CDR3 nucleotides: TGTGCCAGCTCACCACAGGGGGCACATGGCTACACCTTC. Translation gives CASSPQGAHGYTF.

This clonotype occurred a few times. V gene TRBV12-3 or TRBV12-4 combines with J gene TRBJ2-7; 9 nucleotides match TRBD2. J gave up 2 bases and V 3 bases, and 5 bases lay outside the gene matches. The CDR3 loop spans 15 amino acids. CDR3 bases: TGTGCCAGCAGTTTCGGACTAGCGCCCGCCTACGAGCAGTACTTC. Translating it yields CASSFGLAPAYEQYF.

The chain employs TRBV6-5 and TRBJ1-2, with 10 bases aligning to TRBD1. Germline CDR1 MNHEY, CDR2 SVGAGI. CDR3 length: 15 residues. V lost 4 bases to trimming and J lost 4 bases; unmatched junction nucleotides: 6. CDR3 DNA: TGTGCCAGCAGTTCCCGCGGGACAGGGGCCTATGGCTACACCTTC. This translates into CASSSRGTGAYGYTF.

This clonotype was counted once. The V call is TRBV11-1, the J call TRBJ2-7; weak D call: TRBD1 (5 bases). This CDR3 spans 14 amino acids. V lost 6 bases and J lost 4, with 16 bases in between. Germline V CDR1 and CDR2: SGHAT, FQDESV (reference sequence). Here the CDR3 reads CASSHRTLGYEQYF. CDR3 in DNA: TGTGCCAGCAGTCACAGGACCCTCGGTTACGAGCAGTACTTC.

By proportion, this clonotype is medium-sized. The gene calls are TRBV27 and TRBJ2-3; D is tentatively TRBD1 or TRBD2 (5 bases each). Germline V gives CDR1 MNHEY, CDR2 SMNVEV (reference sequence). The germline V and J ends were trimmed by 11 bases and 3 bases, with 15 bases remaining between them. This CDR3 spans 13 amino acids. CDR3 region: CACRSWGTDTQYF. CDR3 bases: TGTGCCTGCCGATCATGGGGGACAGATACGCAGTATTTT.

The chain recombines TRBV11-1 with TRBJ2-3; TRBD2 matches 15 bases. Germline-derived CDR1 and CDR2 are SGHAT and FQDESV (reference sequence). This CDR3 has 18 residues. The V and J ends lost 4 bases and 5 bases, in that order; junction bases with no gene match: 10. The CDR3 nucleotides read TGTGCCAGCAGCTCGCTCAGGACTAGCGGGGGGGCCGGAGATACGCAGTATTTT. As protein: CASSSLRTSGGAGDTQYF.

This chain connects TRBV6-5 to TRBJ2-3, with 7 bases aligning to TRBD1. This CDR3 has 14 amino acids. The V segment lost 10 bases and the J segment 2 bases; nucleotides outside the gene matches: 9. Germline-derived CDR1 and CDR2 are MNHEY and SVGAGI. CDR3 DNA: TGTGCCATCTACAAACAGGGGACCACAGATACGCAGTATTTT. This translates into CAIYKQGTTDTQYF.

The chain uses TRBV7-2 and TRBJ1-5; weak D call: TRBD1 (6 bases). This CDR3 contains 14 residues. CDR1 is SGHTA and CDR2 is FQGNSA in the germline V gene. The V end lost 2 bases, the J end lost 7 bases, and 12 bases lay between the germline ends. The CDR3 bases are TGTGCCAGCAGCTTAACAGGGTCAAAGCAGCCCCAGCATTTT. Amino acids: CASSLTGSKQPQHF.

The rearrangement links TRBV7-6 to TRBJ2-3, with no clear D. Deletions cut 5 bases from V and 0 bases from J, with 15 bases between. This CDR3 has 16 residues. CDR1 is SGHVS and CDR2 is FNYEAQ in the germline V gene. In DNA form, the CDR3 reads TGTGCCAGCAGCCCTAGTTACCAGATTAGCACAGATACGCAGTATTTT. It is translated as CASSPSYQISTDTQYF.